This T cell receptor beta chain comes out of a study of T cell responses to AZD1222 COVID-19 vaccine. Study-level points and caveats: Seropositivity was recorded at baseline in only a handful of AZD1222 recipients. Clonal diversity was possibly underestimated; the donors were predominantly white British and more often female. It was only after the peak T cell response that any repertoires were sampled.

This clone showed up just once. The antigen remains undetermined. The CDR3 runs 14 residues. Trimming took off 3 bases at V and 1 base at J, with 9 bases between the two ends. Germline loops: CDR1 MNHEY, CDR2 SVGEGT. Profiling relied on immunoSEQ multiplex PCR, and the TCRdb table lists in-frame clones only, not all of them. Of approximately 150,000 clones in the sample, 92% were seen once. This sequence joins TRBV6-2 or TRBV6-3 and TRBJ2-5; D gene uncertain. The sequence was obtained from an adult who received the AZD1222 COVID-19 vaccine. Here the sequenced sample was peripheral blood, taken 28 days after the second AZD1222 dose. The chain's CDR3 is CASSYSKIQETQYF. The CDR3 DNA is TGTGCCAGCAGTTATAGCAAAATCCAAGAGACCCAGTACTTC.